Each of the 15 T cell receptor beta chains below was sequenced from the same sample in a study of blood T cell repertoires in COVID-19. The protocol was immunoSEQ multiplex PCR, while the TCRdb copy is restricted to in-frame clones and leaves out a portion. The sample shows around 500,000 clones, 80% to 90% of them seen only once. Sequencing was performed on PBMCs or T cells enriched from blood (not recorded which). The origin of the receptors is an older woman who had recovered from COVID-19.

The chain joins TRBV5-1 to TRBJ2-7, with D maybe TRBD2 (5 bases). Trimming cost V 5 bases and J 2 bases, with 11 bases left between them. The V gene's germline CDR1 is SGHRS and CDR2 YFSETQ. The CDR3 contains 13 residues. As DNA, the CDR3 is TGCGCCAGCAGTTCTGCCGGGACCTACGAGCAGTACTTC. It is translated as CASSSAGTYEQYF.

The V and J genes are TRBV9 and TRBJ1-4; D unclear. V was pared by 4 bases and J by 0 bases, with 16 bases between. This CDR3 contains 17 residues. Germline CDR1 is SGDLS and CDR2 is YYNGEE. The CDR3 nucleotides are TGTGCCAGCAGCAGGACCGGGGAGTCCTCAACTAATGAAAAACTGTTTTTT. Protein sequence: CASSRTGESSTNEKLFF.

The chain couples TRBV2 to TRBJ1-4, with TRBD1 matching 7 bases. Germline values: CDR1 SNHLY, CDR2 FYNNEI. The V gene end was trimmed by 8 bases and the J gene end by 5 bases; junction bases not matched to a gene: 8. The length of the CDR3 is 14 residues. In nucleotides, the CDR3 is TGTGCCAGCTTCGACAGGGTCCTAAATGAAAAACTGTTTTTT. Its translation is CASFDRVLNEKLFF.

The V and J genes are TRBV5-1 and TRBJ2-7; maybe TRBD1 (5 bases). Looked up from germline, CDR1 is SGHRS and CDR2 is YFSETQ. The CDR3 contains 15 residues. V lost 1 base, J lost 5 bases, and 16 bases lay in between. DNA for the CDR3: TGCGCCAGCAGCTTGAATACGGGCCAGGGAAACGAGCAGTACGTC. This translates into CASSLNTGQGNEQYV.

V and J are TRBV5-1 and TRBJ2-1; D may be TRBD1 (6 bases). The CDR3 is 12 amino acids. Trimming pared 4 bases from V and 6 bases from J, leaving 8 bases between. Germline CDR1 SGHRS, CDR2 YFSETQ. CDR3: CASSQQGNEQFF. CDR3 nucleotide sequence: TGCGCCAGCAGCCAACAGGGCAATGAGCAGTTCTTC.

V and J are TRBV4-1 and TRBJ2-5; 9 positions match TRBD2. The CDR3 is made up of 17 amino acids. The germline V gene has CDR1 MGHRA and CDR2 YSYEKL. V trimming: 2 bases; J trimming: 0 bases; junction bases outside the gene matches: 7. The CDR3 DNA is TGCGCCAGCAGCCAACGAGGGACTAGCCGGTACCAAGAGACCCAGTACTTC. As protein: CASSQRGTSRYQETQYF.

V gene TRBV3-1 (or the pseudogene TRBV3-2) combines with J gene TRBJ2-3, with a tentative D call TRBD1 (6 bases). CDR3 length equals 15 residues. Looked up from germline, CDR1 is LGHDT and CDR2 is YNNKEL (reference sequence). Trimming left V 4 bases short and J 2 bases short, with 13 bases between. CDR3 DNA sequence: TGTGCCAGCAGCCCCGACAGGAGTTTCACAGATACGCAGTATTTT. Amino acids: CASSPDRSFTDTQYF.

This chain connects TRBV11-2 to TRBJ2-3; 7 bases line up with TRBD2. Germline V gene data show CDR1 as SGHAT and CDR2 as FQNNGV. With V trimmed by 1 base and J by 4 bases, 8 bases remained unmatched. The length of the CDR3 is 16 residues. DNA of the CDR3: TGTGCCAGCAGCTTAGGGCGTGGGGAGGGGTCAGATACGCAGTATTTT. This sequence encodes CASSLGRGEGSDTQYF. Full variable domain (outside the CDR3, taken from reference TRBV11-2 and TRBJ2-3): EAGVAQSPRYKIIEKRQSVAFWCNPISGHATLYWYQQILGQGPKLLIQFQNNGVVDDSQLPKDRFSAERLKGVDSTLKIQPAKLEDSAVYLCASSLGRGEGSDTQYFGPGTRLTVL.

The chain combines TRBV6-5 with TRBJ2-1, with D maybe TRBD1 (6 bases). This CDR3 has 14 residues. CDR1 is MNHEY, CDR2 SVGAGI, per germline. The germline V and J ends were trimmed by 5 bases and 0 bases, with 8 bases remaining between them. In DNA form, the CDR3 reads TGTGCCAGCAGTCGGACAGCCTCCTACAATGAGCAGTTCTTC. It is translated as CASSRTASYNEQFF.

The chain has TRBV15 and TRBJ1-4; the D is unclear. The ends were cut back, 0 bases at V and 0 bases at J, with 17 bases in the middle. The CDR3 is made up of 19 amino acids. Germline-derived CDR1 and CDR2 are LNHNV and YYDKDF (reference sequence). CDR3 coding DNA: TGTGCCACCAGCAGAGATCCCCCCAGGTTCCTGGCAACTAATGAAAAACTGTTTTTT. This translates into CATSRDPPRFLATNEKLFF.

CDR3 loop: CASSLLGQREKLFF. As DNA, the CDR3 is TGTGCCAGCAGTTTACTGGGACAGCGAGAAAAACTGTTTTTT. The chain uses TRBV27 and TRBJ1-4; TRBD1 aligns across 7 bases. V dropped 2 bases and J dropped 8; count of bases not matched to a gene: 5. CDR1 and CDR2 from the germline V gene are MNHEY and SMNVEV (reference sequence). The CDR3 spans 14 residues.

This rearrangement joins TRBV11-3 to TRBJ1-4, with TRBD1 matching 8 bases. The V and J ends lost 5 bases and 7 bases, in that order; junction bases with no gene match: 6. CDR1 is SGHNT and CDR2 is YENEEA in the germline V gene. CDR3 length: 14 amino acids. Written as DNA, the CDR3 is TGTGCCAGCAGCCCTGGACAGGGCGCTGAAAAACTGTTTTTT. It yields the protein CASSPGQGAEKLFF.

J is TRBJ1-2 and V is TRBV5-1, with 8 bases aligning to TRBD1. V shed 3 bases, J shed 7 bases, and the junction held 8 bases outside the gene matches. Germline V gene data show CDR1 as SGHRS and CDR2 as YFSETQ. This CDR3 contains 14 residues. The CDR3 region has the DNA TGCGCCAGCAGCTCGACATTTACAGGGGGTGGCTACACCTTC. Its translation: CASSSTFTGGGYTF.

The gene calls are TRBV6-5 and TRBJ1-2; TRBD1 matches at 7 bases. With V trimmed by 7 bases and J by 2 bases, 7 bases remained unmatched. The CDR3 sequence is 14 residues long. Per germline, CDR1 MNHEY and CDR2 SVGAGI. The CDR3 loop is CASNSGQTNYGYTF. The CDR3 nucleotides are TGTGCCAGCAACTCGGGACAGACAAACTATGGCTACACCTTC.

V gene TRBV7-9 combines with J gene TRBJ2-2; TRBD1 matches at 11 bases. Trimming at V came to 5 bases and at J to 5 bases, leaving 4 bases not matched to a gene. Germline V gene sequence: CDR1 SEHNR, CDR2 FQNEAQ (reference sequence). The CDR3 spans 15 residues. This CDR3 reads CASSADRGLTGELFF. DNA for the CDR3: TGTGCCAGCAGCGCGGACAGGGGGCTGACCGGGGAGCTGTTTTTT.